Sequencing of this T cell receptor (beta chain) was carried out in a study of OX40 agonist ivuxolimab in advanced cancers. With regard to the full study: The costimulatory receptor OX40 (CD134) was targeted by ivuxolimab, a fully human IgG2 agonistic monoclonal antibody. Intravenous ivuxolimab was administered to patients every 2 weeks at six dose levels: 0.01, 0.1, 0.3, 1.5, 3 and 10 mg/kg. Of the 50 to 55 dose-escalation patients, hepatocellular carcinoma was present in approximately 20, melanoma in some 15, renal cell carcinoma in 9 and head and neck cancer in 9. In the dose-escalation cohort, around four fifths of patients were male, and the mean age was around 60 years, with a range of about 20 to 79. Patients were allowed to have had prior anti-PD-1, anti-PD-L1 or anti-CTLA-4 therapy, and approximately 40% of the dose-escalation patients had previously received checkpoint inhibitors. Partial responses were achieved by three dose-escalation patients, of whom one had hepatocellular carcinoma and two had cutaneous melanoma. The point of sequencing TCRbeta in the periphery was to test whether ivuxolimab changed TCR sequence diversity and drove clonal T-cell expansion. The paper reports the monotherapy dose-escalation portion (N of about 51 patients) of the phase I ivuxolimab trial. Study-level results and caveats: Partial responders in the 0.1-3.0 mg/kg groups had among the lowest normalized peripheral clonal expansion, especially among CD8+ T cells. Antigen specificity was not determined for the clonally expanded peripheral T cells. Low levels of normalized T-cell clonal expansion were also seen in some patients who did not respond. After ivuxolimab, more expanded clones were found on average in CD8+ T cells than in CD4+ T cells. At doses from 0.1 to 3.0 mg/kg, clonal expansion was seen in both CD4+ and CD8+ blood T cells between baseline and week 6.

Genomic DNA was extracted from sorted cells for sequencing of the TCRbeta CDR3 region. The immunoSEQ Assay was used for sequencing of TCRbeta CDR3 regions. The table comes from immuneACCESS by way of TCRdb, which keeps in-frame sequences with V and J called. Part of the clones is missing from these tables; in studies checked, under half for an unresolved V gene and the rest for unknown reasons. Recorded for this sample are around 83,000 clones; approximately 84% of them occurred a single time. The ten most abundant clones make up approximately 7.4% of the sample. The trial excluded patients who had a history of autoimmune disease or were on systemic immunosuppression. Peripheral blood for TCR sequencing was collected from all dose cohorts at baseline, on cycle 4 day 1, and on cycle 7 day 1. The samples were drawn from a first-in-human, open-label, multicenter phase I dose-escalation trial of ivuxolimab. Adults with locally advanced or metastatic melanoma, renal cell carcinoma, hepatocellular carcinoma or head and neck squamous cell carcinoma were enrolled in the trial. CD4+ and CD8+ T cells were sorted separately from peripheral blood before TCR sequencing.

To note about this clone: Its target antigen remains unknown. No base-level quality is on record; no much larger clone is a single base apart.

The germline ends are 7 bases apart after V is trimmed by 1 base and J by 2 bases. The germline V gene encodes CDR1 SGHRS and CDR2 YFSETQ. The CDR3 numbers 13 residues from cysteine through phenylalanine. This entry keeps only the CDR3 DNA: 39 bases, framed from base 1. The source material was CD4+ or CD8+ T cells sorted from blood, sampled in a trial of the OX40 agonist ivuxolimab. The receptor comes from an adult with an advanced solid tumor such as melanoma, head and neck, liver or kidney cancer. The rearrangement combines TRBV5-1 with TRBJ2-7, with TRBD1 as a weak D call on 6 bases. The CDR3 protein: CASSLTGTYEQYF. The DNA sequence is given as TGCGCCAGCAGCTTGACAGGGACCTACGAGCAGTACTTC.